Listed below are T cell receptor beta chains from one sample, sequenced in a study of regulatory T cells in long-lasting Graves disease. TCRdb recomputed calls from the multiplex PCR reads with MiXCR, one row per CDR3 protein. The sample holds approximately 470,000 distinct CDR3 sequences, 15% to 20% seen once. These data are also associated with another study on T cells in Graves' hyperthyroidism and ophthalmopathy.

The specimen comprised peripheral blood mononuclear cells (PBMCs), sampled at new diagnosis, from a patient treated with antithyroid drugs. The source is a man in his forties with Graves disease. The CDR3 runs from the conserved cysteine through the conserved F or W. Each record gives: J gene, V gene, D gene, clone size, CDR3 protein, CDR3 DNA. A D gene is named only where the DNA matches it firmly. A clone size is listed for some rows: how often the clone was seen (once, few, many), or a class if it is expanded.

j_call: TRBJ1-1; v_call: TRBV27; d_call: .; clone_size: many; cdr3_aa: CASSFPATGRNTEAFF; cdr3_nt: TGTGCCAGCAGTTTCCCCGCGACAGGCAGGAACACTGAAGCTTTCTTT
j_call: TRBJ1-1; v_call: TRBV28; d_call: .; clone_size: many; cdr3_aa: CASSLSGTLTEAFF; cdr3_nt: TGTGCCAGCAGTTTGAGCGGGACTCTCACTGAAGCTTTCTTT
j_call: TRBJ2-2; v_call: TRBV5-1; d_call: .; clone_size: many; cdr3_aa: CASSLALLTGELFF; cdr3_nt: TGCGCCAGCAGCTTGGCATTGTTAACCGGGGAGCTGTTTTTT
j_call: TRBJ2-3; v_call: TRBV5-1; d_call: TRBD2; clone_size: many; cdr3_aa: CASSPGLADTQYF; cdr3_nt: TGTGCCAGCAGCCCCGGACTAGCGGATACGCAGTATTTT
j_call: TRBJ2-7; v_call: TRBV6-1; d_call: TRBD2; clone_size: many; cdr3_aa: CATAKEGSSGTKQYF; cdr3_nt: TGTGCCACCGCGAAGGAGGGGTCTAGCGGGACAAAGCAGTACTTC
j_call: TRBJ2-7; v_call: TRBV5-5; d_call: TRBD1; clone_size: many; cdr3_aa: CASSLEGQGAKSF; cdr3_nt: TGTGCCAGCAGCTTGGAGGGACAGGGGGCAAAGTCCTTC
j_call: TRBJ1-3; v_call: TRBV20-1; d_call: .; clone_size: .; cdr3_aa: CSARGRNTIYF; cdr3_nt: TGCAGTGCTAGAGGCAGAAACACCATATATTTT
j_call: TRBJ2-7; v_call: TRBV15; d_call: TRBD1; clone_size: many; cdr3_aa: CATSSRDRGSDEQYF; cdr3_nt: TGTGCCACCAGCAGCCGGGACAGGGGGTCCGACGAGCAGTACTTC
j_call: TRBJ2-2; v_call: TRBV28; d_call: TRBD2; clone_size: many; cdr3_aa: CASSSVLAGDYVTGELFF; cdr3_nt: TGTGCCAGCAGTTCTGTTCTAGCGGGAGATTACGTCACCGGGGAGCTGTTTTTT
j_call: TRBJ1-1; v_call: TRBV6-2/TRBV6-3; d_call: .; clone_size: few; cdr3_aa: CASSSIPGTLMNTEAFF; cdr3_nt: TGTGCCAGCAGTTCTATACCCGGGACACTTATGAACACTGAAGCTTTCTTT
j_call: TRBJ2-1; v_call: TRBV7-3; d_call: .; clone_size: .; cdr3_aa: CASSLTGTGAYNEQFF; cdr3_nt: TGTGCCAGCAGCTTGACCGGGACTGGGGCCTACAATGAGCAGTTCTTC
j_call: TRBJ2-2; v_call: TRBV24-1; d_call: .; clone_size: few; cdr3_aa: CATSDPYANTGELFF; cdr3_nt: TGTGCCACCAGTGACCCATACGCGAACACCGGGGAGCTGTTTTTT
j_call: TRBJ1-1; v_call: TRBV11-2; d_call: .; clone_size: .; cdr3_aa: CASSFGQFEAFF; cdr3_nt: TGTGCCAGCAGCTTTGGACAGTTTGAAGCTTTCTTT
j_call: TRBJ2-7; v_call: TRBV7-9; d_call: TRBD1; clone_size: many; cdr3_aa: CASSPDRGPYEQYF; cdr3_nt: TGTGCCAGCAGCCCGGACAGGGGTCCCTACGAGCAGTACTTC
j_call: TRBJ2-7; v_call: TRBV12-3/TRBV12-4; d_call: TRBD1; clone_size: many; cdr3_aa: CASSFDRVTYEQYF; cdr3_nt: TGTGCCAGCAGTTTTGACAGGGTAACCTACGAGCAGTACTTC
j_call: TRBJ2-3; v_call: TRBV30; d_call: .; clone_size: many; cdr3_aa: CAWSVGRAGTDTQYF; cdr3_nt: TGTGCCTGGAGTGTTGGGCGGGCTGGGACAGATACGCAGTATTTT
j_call: TRBJ2-3; v_call: TRBV24-1; d_call: TRBD2; clone_size: .; cdr3_aa: CATSDLGLAVKGDTQYF; cdr3_nt: TGTGCCACCAGTGATTTGGGACTAGCGGTTAAAGGAGATACGCAGTATTTT
j_call: TRBJ1-1; v_call: TRBV19; d_call: .; clone_size: .; cdr3_aa: CASDSRAGTEAFF; cdr3_nt: TGTGCCAGCGATTCCAGGGCCGGGACTGAAGCTTTCTTT
j_call: TRBJ2-4; v_call: TRBV30; d_call: TRBD2; clone_size: many; cdr3_aa: CAWSVLAGGRFF; cdr3_nt: TGTGCCTGGAGTGTATTAGCGGGAGGTCGGTTCTTC
j_call: TRBJ2-2; v_call: TRBV5-1; d_call: .; clone_size: .; cdr3_aa: CASSLLRSNTGELFF; cdr3_nt: TGCGCCAGCAGCTTGCTCCGGTCGAACACCGGGGAGCTGTTTTTT
j_call: TRBJ1-1; v_call: TRBV18; d_call: .; clone_size: many; cdr3_aa: CASSVNRQLHTEAFF; cdr3_nt: TGTGCCAGCTCAGTCAATCGTCAGTTACACACTGAAGCTTTCTTT
j_call: TRBJ2-1; v_call: TRBV15; d_call: TRBD2; clone_size: once; cdr3_aa: CATSRLAGNYNEQFF; cdr3_nt: TGTGCCACCAGCCGACTAGCGGGAAACTACAATGAGCAGTTCTTC
j_call: TRBJ2-7; v_call: TRBV13; d_call: .; clone_size: many; cdr3_aa: CASSSPGGPIYEQYF; cdr3_nt: TGTGCCAGCAGCTCGCCCGGGGGGCCCATCTACGAGCAGTACTTC
j_call: TRBJ2-1; v_call: TRBV12-3/TRBV12-4; d_call: .; clone_size: .; cdr3_aa: CASTKTVNEQFF; cdr3_nt: TGTGCCAGCACCAAGACAGTCAATGAGCAGTTCTTC
j_call: TRBJ2-5; v_call: TRBV28; d_call: TRBD2; clone_size: many; cdr3_aa: CASRVAGGTQETQYF; cdr3_nt: TGTGCCAGCAGGGTAGCGGGAGGCACACAAGAGACCCAGTACTTC
j_call: TRBJ2-7; v_call: TRBV7-8; d_call: .; clone_size: many; cdr3_aa: CASSLARGTYEQYF; cdr3_nt: TGTGCCAGCAGCTTAGCGCGAGGCACCTACGAGCAGTACTTC
j_call: TRBJ2-1; v_call: TRBV2; d_call: .; clone_size: many; cdr3_aa: CASSDIYNEQFF; cdr3_nt: TGTGCCAGCAGTGACATTTATAATGAGCAGTTCTTC
j_call: TRBJ2-5; v_call: TRBV30; d_call: TRBD1; clone_size: many; cdr3_aa: CAWREGTGWKTQYF; cdr3_nt: TGTGCCTGGAGAGAAGGGACAGGATGGAAGACCCAGTACTTC
j_call: TRBJ1-2; v_call: TRBV7-6; d_call: .; clone_size: .; cdr3_aa: CASSLAGQGDGYTF; cdr3_nt: TGTGCCAGCAGCTTAGCTGGTCAGGGAGATGGCTACACCTTC
j_call: TRBJ2-7; v_call: TRBV12-3/TRBV12-4; d_call: .; clone_size: .; cdr3_aa: CASSSHGYEQYF; cdr3_nt: TGTGCCAGCAGTTCCCACGGCTACGAGCAGTACTTC
j_call: TRBJ2-1; v_call: TRBV12-3/TRBV12-4; d_call: .; clone_size: many; cdr3_aa: CASRINRRGGDEQFF; cdr3_nt: TGTGCCAGCAGAATAAACAGGAGAGGGGGGGATGAGCAGTTCTTC
j_call: TRBJ1-6; v_call: TRBV9; d_call: .; clone_size: .; cdr3_aa: CASSVAGSRDSPLHF; cdr3_nt: TGTGCCAGCAGCGTAGCGGGGAGCAGGGATTCACCCCTCCACTTT
j_call: TRBJ2-3; v_call: TRBV20-1; d_call: TRBD2; clone_size: few; cdr3_aa: CSAKGVPSGRRRSTDTQYF; cdr3_nt: TGCAGTGCTAAGGGGGTCCCTAGCGGGAGGCGTAGGAGCACAGATACGCAGTATTTT
j_call: TRBJ2-1; v_call: TRBV10-3; d_call: .; clone_size: few; cdr3_aa: CAISGQTYNEQFF; cdr3_nt: TGTGCCATCAGTGGACAGACCTACAATGAGCAGTTCTTC
j_call: TRBJ2-1; v_call: TRBV30; d_call: .; clone_size: many; cdr3_aa: CAWSVQSSQKQFF; cdr3_nt: TGTGCCTGGAGTGTACAATCGTCCCAAAAGCAGTTCTTC
j_call: TRBJ2-3; v_call: TRBV28; d_call: .; clone_size: many; cdr3_aa: CASSRLHKVVTDTQYF; cdr3_nt: TGTGCCAGCAGTCGTCTTCATAAGGTGGTGACAGATACGCAGTATTTT
j_call: TRBJ2-1; v_call: TRBV10-3; d_call: .; clone_size: few; cdr3_aa: CAISDVKLGDNEQFF; cdr3_nt: TGTGCCATCAGTGACGTTAAATTAGGGGACAATGAGCAGTTCTTC
j_call: TRBJ2-7; v_call: TRBV29-1; d_call: TRBD1; clone_size: many; cdr3_aa: CSVSTGDREQYF; cdr3_nt: TGCAGCGTCTCGACAGGGGACCGCGAGCAGTACTTC
j_call: TRBJ2-7; v_call: TRBV13; d_call: TRBD2; clone_size: many; cdr3_aa: CASRLSGTPYEQYF; cdr3_nt: TGTGCCAGCAGACTGAGCGGGACCCCCTACGAGCAGTACTTC
j_call: TRBJ2-3; v_call: TRBV4-2; d_call: TRBD2; clone_size: .; cdr3_aa: CASSTETSGLTSTDTQYF; cdr3_nt: TGTGCCAGCAGCACCGAGACTAGCGGCCTTACTAGCACAGATACGCAGTATTTT
j_call: TRBJ2-5; v_call: TRBV6-2/TRBV6-3; d_call: .; clone_size: .; cdr3_aa: CASSGYINQEAQYF; cdr3_nt: TGTGCCAGCAGTGGGTATATAAACCAAGAGGCCCAGTACTTC
j_call: TRBJ2-7; v_call: TRBV20-1; d_call: .; clone_size: many; cdr3_aa: CSASKLADYEQYF; cdr3_nt: TGCAGTGCTAGCAAACTAGCTGACTACGAGCAGTACTTC
j_call: TRBJ2-3; v_call: TRBV7-2; d_call: .; clone_size: many; cdr3_aa: CASSLGGAGTDTQYF; cdr3_nt: TGTGCCAGCAGCTTAGGGGGGGCCGGCACAGATACGCAGTATTTT
j_call: TRBJ2-7; v_call: TRBV11-2; d_call: .; clone_size: many; cdr3_aa: CASSLESGSTYEQYF; cdr3_nt: TGTGCCAGCAGCTTAGAGTCAGGGTCTACCTACGAGCAGTACTTC
j_call: TRBJ1-1; v_call: TRBV4-1; d_call: .; clone_size: .; cdr3_aa: CASSQTGGGAFF; cdr3_nt: TGCGCCAGCAGCCAGACGGGTGGGGGAGCTTTCTTT
j_call: TRBJ2-2; v_call: TRBV5-1; d_call: TRBD2; clone_size: .; cdr3_aa: CASSPGTSGRAAGELFF; cdr3_nt: TGCGCCAGCAGCCCCGGGACTAGCGGGAGAGCAGCCGGGGAGCTGTTTTTT
j_call: TRBJ2-1; v_call: TRBV7-2; d_call: TRBD2; clone_size: .; cdr3_aa: CASRPQTSGNNEQFF; cdr3_nt: TGTGCCAGCAGACCCCAGACTAGCGGAAACAATGAGCAGTTCTTC